This T cell receptor beta chain was recovered during a study of neurological immune-mediated disorders (dated by TCRdb to between 2018 and 2020). Looking at the study overall: Of the approximately 34 multiple sclerosis patients, about 31 had relapsing-remitting MS and 3 had secondary progressive MS. The study compared peripheral blood TCR-beta repertoires of HTLV-I-associated myelopathy (HAM/TSP) patients, multiple sclerosis patients and healthy controls using UMI-based sequencing. Alongside PBMC samples, the set of about 100 TCR-beta libraries contained longitudinal samples, technical triplicates, and paired CD4+ and CD8+ T-cell subsets that had been sorted. Of the roughly 70 subjects in the cohort, roughly 14 were HAM/TSP patients, some 34 were multiple sclerosis patients, and some 20 were healthy controls. What the study reported, not specific to this receptor: Across subjects, expanded clones never shared an identical CDR3 amino acid sequence, which suggests that the TCR-beta repertoires in every group were private. TCR clonal expansion was highest in HAM/TSP patients and lowest in MS patients, with MS patients falling below even healthy controls. In a phylogenetic analysis, the repertoires of 18 out of 34 MS patients fell into a single cluster of related CDR3 sequences, pointing to a possible signature at the repertoire level. The MS cluster was not associated with any clinical or MRI features, and the authors stated that larger cohorts are needed.

For the unsorted PBMC libraries, 2 million PBMCs were stored in RNAlater at -80 degrees C until RNA extraction and were used to generate the libraries. Multiple sclerosis patients were enrolled in a US clinical protocol under which disease progression was evaluated by magnetic resonance imaging. Peripheral blood was subjected to Ficoll-Hypaque density gradient centrifugation to isolate PBMCs, which were then cryopreserved in liquid nitrogen. This clonotype has at least ten counts. Its cognate antigen has yet to be identified. Per-nucleotide qualities are absent, and no much larger clonotype sits a single base away. To synthesize cDNA, template-switch 5'RACE was performed with a primer carrying a 10-nucleotide random unique molecular identifier so that each TCR transcript was tagged. Every sequencing run yielded over 160 million TCR-beta sequences covering 15-18 subjects. Total RNA was extracted with the RNeasy kit. TCR-beta VDJ regions were amplified with primers for the TCR constant region and the 5'RACE anchor, using the KAPA Real-time Library Amplification kit. A first PCR added sample indexes and Illumina adaptors, and a second PCR then raised library yield. The roughly 650 bp TCR product was size-selected on a 2% E-gel SizeSelection system after Ampure bead purification. Before pooling, library quality was checked on a Bioanalyzer, concentration was measured with Qubit, and libraries were quantified with the Kapa Library Quantification kit. Libraries were sequenced paired-end 2 x 150 bp on an Illumina HiSeq 2500. To increase sequence diversity, about 25-31% phiX was spiked into each library pool. The source study handled its data this way. Quality-filtered reads were processed with the UMI-based MiGEC pipeline, which removed over 80% of raw TCR sequences during error correction. VDJ genes were aligned to IMGT germline references, and clonotypes were defined by unique CDR3 amino acid sequence plus V-J genes. VDJtools evaluated clonal expansion, Shannon diversity and CDR3 relatedness (CalcPairwiseDistances, ClusterSamples); CLCbio workbench built phylogenetic trees. Using coefficient-of-variation modelling across technical triplicates, the study counted a clone as expanded if it had at least 8 unique UMIs. TCRdb reprocessed the public reads (quality trimming at Q25 with fastp, clone calling with MiXCR) and kept in-frame beta chains. Records with the same CDR3 protein are collapsed into one entry carrying the most frequent genes and DNA. TCRdb's processing, not the study's, gives the V and J calls here. Within this sample are about 55,000 distinct CDR3 sequences, with approximately 3.9% of them counted one time only. The ten top clones hold around 1.5% of the sample.

CDR1 and CDR2 are drawn from the germline V gene (reference sequence): DFQATT, SNEGSKA. V is pruned by 1 base and J by 0 bases, leaving 15 bases of the junction without a gene match. CDR3 length: 19 amino acids, cysteine to phenylalanine. Only the CDR3 DNA stays, 57 bases, in frame from base 1. The V gene is TRBV20-1 and the J gene is TRBJ1-1; 9 of the junction bases match TRBD1. Sequenced material: PBMCs. The receptor was derived from a man aged 25-40 years with multiple sclerosis. The CDR3 region has the sequence CSARGVPNRGLPMNTEAFF. Here is the DNA: TGCAGTGCTAGAGGGGTCCCCAACAGGGGGCTACCCATGAACACTGAAGCTTTCTTT.